The 10 T cell receptor beta chains reported below all come from one sample, sequenced in a study of radiotherapy plus CTLA-4 blockade in lung cancer. Assay used: immunoSEQ multiplex PCR; TCRdb lists only in-frame clones, some missing. This repertoire shows about 72,000 clones, about four fifths found once; its top ten account for 3.5% to 5%. Sequencing used peripheral blood, obtained from a patient treated with radiotherapy plus ipilimumab. The receptors here all came from a human donor with non-small cell lung cancer who had a partial response to radiotherapy plus ipilimumab.

This clone came up a few times. V gene TRBV30 combines with J gene TRBJ2-7, with 14 bases that match TRBD2. Germline loops: CDR1 GTSNPN, CDR2 SVGIG (reference sequence). The V and J ends lost 0 bases and 3 bases, in that order; junction bases with no gene match: 4. The CDR3 is 16 residues long. Here the CDR3 DNA reads TGTGCCTGGAGTGTAAAGGGACTAGCGGGAGTCTACGAGCAGTACTTC. It is translated as CAWSVKGLAGVYEQYF.

This rearrangement joins TRBV18 to TRBJ1-1; maybe TRBD1 (5 bases). This CDR3 spans 17 amino acids. Trimming took 0 bases from V and 1 from J, leaving 15 bases between them. The germline gives CDR1 KGHSH, CDR2 LQKENI. The chain's CDR3 is CASSPPNRGGENTEAFF. CDR3 in DNA: TGTGCCAGCTCACCACCGAATCGGGGGGGGGAGAACACTGAAGCTTTCTTT.

The genes are TRBV6-5 and TRBJ2-7; D perhaps matches TRBD1 (6 bases). The germline V gene encodes CDR1 MNHEY and CDR2 SVGAGI. The CDR3 has 15 residues. V lost 2 bases and J lost 0, with 11 bases in between. The CDR3: CASSYRGISSYEQYF. CDR3 nucleotides: TGTGCCAGCAGTTACAGGGGGATAAGCTCCTACGAGCAGTACTTC.

The rearrangement joins TRBV18 to TRBJ1-2; D might be TRBD1 (6 bases). V shed 2 bases and J shed 3 bases, with 10 bases lying between them. The CDR3 sequence is 14 residues long. Germline V gene sequence: CDR1 KGHSH, CDR2 LQKENI. CDR3 bases: TGTGCCAGCTCACCAACAGGGCGGGACTATGGCTACACCTTC. Protein: CASSPTGRDYGYTF.

This clone was observed a few times. V gene TRBV11-2 combines with J gene TRBJ2-7; possible D gene TRBD1, 6 bases. Germline CDR1 is SGHAT and CDR2 is FQNNGV. V lost 6 bases to trimming and J lost 0 bases, with 9 bases between them. The CDR3 extends over 13 amino acids. Written as DNA, the CDR3 is TGTGCCAGCAGGACAGGCATCTCCTACGAGCAGTACTTC. Translating it yields CASRTGISYEQYF. Full variable domain (outside the CDR3, taken from reference TRBV11-2 and TRBJ2-7): EAGVAQSPRYKIIEKRQSVAFWCNPISGHATLYWYQQILGQGPKLLIQFQNNGVVDDSQLPKDRFSAERLKGVDSTLKIQPAKLEDSAVYLCASRTGISYEQYFGPGTRLTVT.

This clone was seen once. The chain couples TRBV28 to TRBJ1-4, with D possibly TRBD1 on 6 matching bases. The CDR3 loop spans 15 amino acids. The ends were cut back, 4 bases at V and 3 bases at J, with 12 bases in the middle. CDR1 is MDHEN and CDR2 is SYDVKM in the germline V gene. The CDR3 loop is CASSSGGAANEKLFF. The DNA for the CDR3 is TGTGCCAGCAGTTCTGGGGGGGCAGCTAATGAAAAACTGTTTTTT.

Here the CDR3 DNA reads TGTGCCATCAAAGGCAGTCTAGCGGGAGGCTCAGAGACCCAGTACTTC. It is translated as CAIKGSLAGGSETQYF. This chain uses TRBV10-3 with TRBJ2-5; 11 bases fit TRBD2. Germline V lookup: CDR1 ENHRY, CDR2 SYGVKD. The V and J ends lost 7 bases and 4 bases, in that order; junction bases with no gene match: 11. The CDR3 has 16 residues.

CDR3 amino acids: CASSGGLEETQYF. CDR3 in DNA: TGTGCCAGCAGCGGGGGACTGGAGGAGACCCAGTACTTC. The chain employs TRBV7-3 and TRBJ2-5, with a weak D call TRBD2 (6 bases). CDR3 length: 13 residues. Trimming cost V 5 bases and J 5 bases, with 12 bases left between them. Per germline, CDR1 SGHTA and CDR2 FQGTGA. Drawing the rest from reference TRBV7-3 and TRBJ2-5, the complete variable domain is GAGVSQTPSNKVTEKGKYVELRCDPISGHTALYWYRQSLGQGPEFLIYFQGTGAADDSGLPNDRFFAVRPEGSVSTLKIQRTERGDSAVYLCASSGGLEETQYFGPGTRLLVL.

This clone occurred many times. This CDR3 is CASTAYRGGNQPQHF. CDR3 DNA sequence: TGTGCCAGCACCGCCTACAGGGGTGGCAATCAGCCCCAGCATTTT. This chain links TRBV6-1 with TRBJ1-5, with TRBD1 identical over 7 bases. The CDR3 runs to 15 residues. V was clipped by 7 bases and J by 2 bases; unmatched bases: 8. In germline, CDR1 is MNHNS, CDR2 SASEGT.

The rearrangement links TRBV2 to TRBJ2-7; D may be TRBD2 (6 bases). The V gene's germline CDR1 is SNHLY and CDR2 FYNNEI. The CDR3 has 20 residues. Trimming pared 4 bases from V and 1 base from J, leaving 29 bases between. In DNA, the CDR3 is TGTGCCAGCAGTGTAACTCCCCGGCCCTCGGGACTCCGACATTCCTACGAGCAGTACTTC. It is translated as CASSVTPRPSGLRHSYEQYF.